Listed below are T cell receptor beta chains from one sample, sequenced in a study of identical twins. TCRdb reanalysed the 5' RACE reads using MiXCR and keeps one entry per CDR3 protein. The data contain about 240,000 distinct CDR3 sequences, about 10% of them seen just once; the ten biggest clones take up roughly 10%. Input material: memory T cells sorted from blood. Every receptor here comes from a man between 50 and 59 years old in good health. Both conserved end residues are trimmed from each CDR3. Each record gives: J gene, CDR3 length, V gene, CDR3 protein.

>TRBJ1-1|13|TRBV6-1
ASRPGRRRNTEAF
>TRBJ1-1|10|TRBV6-1
ASRGQAGEAF
>TRBJ2-2|13|TRBV25-1
ASSTAGGRTGELF
>TRBJ2-7|12|TRBV6-1
ASSPRTGLPEQY
>TRBJ1-1|11|TRBV20-1
SASNGAVTEAF
>TRBJ1-5|13|TRBV15
ATSRDAQGNQPQH
>TRBJ1-3|10|TRBV20-1
SAPYSGNTIY
>TRBJ2-7|13|TRBV5-1
ASSPGLAVDLEQY
>TRBJ2-3|14|TRBV9
ASSVGSGRGSDTQY
>TRBJ2-2|15|TRBV5-1
ASGRLPGQGNTGELF
>TRBJ2-7|13|TRBV28
ASRPDRFPIYEQY
>TRBJ1-1|12|TRBV27
ASRTGTGYTEAF
>TRBJ2-7|14|TRBV4-1
ASSQDLGTVEVEQY
>TRBJ1-1|12|TRBV11-1
ASSSTGGRTEAF
>TRBJ1-1|14|TRBV12-3/TRBV12-4
ASSFGGRVRGTEAF
>TRBJ1-6|11|TRBV6-1
ASKTGVYSPLH
>TRBJ2-6|12|TRBV10-3
AIQSSSGANVLT
>TRBJ2-2|11|TRBV2
ASRRGSTGELF
>TRBJ1-1|13|TRBV7-8
ASSLAQRGPTEAF
>TRBJ2-7|10|TRBV12-3/TRBV12-4
ASTQGPGDLV
>TRBJ2-7|13|TRBV5-1
ASTAHASGSYEQY
>TRBJ2-5|13|TRBV7-2
ASSLRFGRDETQY
>TRBJ2-3|12|TRBV5-1
ASSFQGNTDTQY
>TRBJ1-5|12|TRBV12-3/TRBV12-4
ASSLAQGNQPQH
>TRBJ2-5|11|TRBV12-3/TRBV12-4
ASSLGYQETQY
>TRBJ2-5|12|TRBV10-3
AISDRGQGETQY
>TRBJ2-1|13|TRBV9
ASSPWLAGGNEQF
>TRBJ2-7|12|TRBV6-2/TRBV6-3
ASSYGQGGLEQY
>TRBJ2-2|12|TRBV5-1
ASSENSNTGELF
>TRBJ1-3|13|TRBV6-1
ASSVERDSGNTIY
>TRBJ2-5|13|TRBV7-9
ASSLSGHQQETQY
>TRBJ2-5|12|TRBV28
ATVSVRGRETQY
>TRBJ2-7|10|TRBV6-1
ASDLGTGWQY
>TRBJ2-3|12|TRBV20-1
SAETGNRADTQY
>TRBJ2-5|10|TRBV24-1
ATSDSPETQY
>TRBJ2-3|10|TRBV12-3/TRBV12-4
ASSPEVDTQY
>TRBJ1-1|13|TRBV28
ASSFRPSAYSRAF
>TRBJ2-7|11|TRBV28
ASSRDSSYDQY
>TRBJ1-2|12|TRBV5-6
ASSSRSLGDGYT
>TRBJ2-5|12|TRBV19
ASSIPGTGTTQY
>TRBJ2-7|13|TRBV7-8
ASSLAGTSGGSWH
>TRBJ2-1|12|TRBV6-2/TRBV6-3
ASSSRVLYNEQF
>TRBJ1-1|13|TRBV15
ATSRFRGLDTEAF
>TRBJ2-7|11|TRBV3-1
ASSQDQGYEQY
>TRBJ2-3|13|TRBV20-1
SARELAGGHGTQY
>TRBJ2-4|12|TRBV15
ATSSGGGENIQY
>TRBJ2-5|12|TRBV11-1
ASSFVSGHETQY
>TRBJ2-5|14|TRBV7-9
ASSQSDREIKETQY
>TRBJ2-5|13|TRBV5-1
ASSPIPGLQETQY
>TRBJ1-5|12|TRBV12-3/TRBV12-4
ASSPASGNQPQH
>TRBJ2-1|9|TRBV7-2
ASTGDYLQF
>TRBJ2-5|11|TRBV6-5
ASSSGGSETQY
>TRBJ2-7|13|TRBV18
ASSPGETGSYEQY
>TRBJ2-3|12|TRBV11-1
ASSMGLTTDTQY
>TRBJ1-1|11|TRBV29-1
SVDRQRNTEAF
>TRBJ1-2|11|TRBV28
ASSKSTVYGYT
>TRBJ2-1|11|TRBV20-1
SAPPAGYNEQF
>TRBJ2-3|14|TRBV28
ASSPQLAGDRDTQY
>TRBJ2-1|13|TRBV7-9
ASSPARQALGEQF